This paragraph covers one T cell receptor (beta chain) sequence. Its antigen is undetermined. This CDR3 is also generated by other DNA sequences in the sample. CD4+ cells of the naive, central memory, regulatory and stem cell-like memory types were sorted via CD45RO/CCR7/CD25/CD127/CD95/CD27. These data come from a study of beta chain features in type 1 diabetes. Background on the study: Comparable age, gender and cell yields were observed in patients relative to healthy donors. Investigators examined some 110,000,000 sorted cells across all samples. Whole-study results and caveats: Among all four CD4+ subsets, Type 1 diabetes patients had TCRB CDR3s that were moderately but significantly shorter.

Trimming cost V 0 bases and J 2 bases, with 5 bases left between them. This CDR3 contains 13 residues. Germline V gene lookup returns CDR1 SGDLS and CDR2 YYNGEE. Expressed TCRB transcripts were sequenced after all isolated RNA was converted to cDNA. Sequenced by immunoSEQ multiplex PCR; TCRdb stores in-frame clones only, minus some. The profile shows around 300,000 clones, under 8.5% of them singletons. The specimen sequenced was central memory CD4+ T cells from blood. The TCR comes from a woman under 30 in good health. The chain couples TRBV9 to TRBJ2-5; no reliable D call. This chain's CDR3 is CASSVGTQETQYF. CDR3 DNA sequence: TGTGCCAGCAGCGTAGGCACTCAAGAGACCCAGTACTTC. The whole variable domain, filled in from reference TRBV9 and TRBJ2-5, reads DSGVTQTPKHLITATGQRVTLRCSPRSGDLSVYWYQQSLDQGLQFLIQYYNGEERAKGNILERFSAQQFPDLHSELNLSSLELGDSALYFCASSVGTQETQYFGPGTRLLVL.